These 21 T cell receptor beta chains came from one sample sequenced in a study of OX40 agonist ivuxolimab in advanced cancers. TCRdb keeps only in-frame clones here, not all; method: immunoSEQ multiplex PCR. The table lists fewer than 200,000 clones, 90% to 95% of them singletons. The sequencing used CD4+ or CD8+ T cells sorted from blood, collected in a trial of the OX40 agonist ivuxolimab. The receptors were sampled from an adult with an advanced solid tumor such as melanoma, head and neck, liver or kidney cancer.

The rearrangement joins TRBV29-1 to TRBJ1-1; 7 bases are shared with TRBD1. With 3 bases clipped from V and 5 bases from J, the junction kept 6 bases outside the gene matches. Germline loops: CDR1 SQVTM, CDR2 ANQGSEA. The CDR3 loop spans 13 amino acids. For the CDR3, the DNA is TGCAGCGTTGATAGGGCAGGGGGGACTGAAGCTTTCTTT. Protein sequence: CSVDRAGGTEAFF. The complete variable domain, with remaining parts taken from reference TRBV29-1 and TRBJ1-1, reads SAVISQKPSRDICQRGTSLTIQCQVDSQVTMMFWYRQQPGQSLTLIATANQGSEATYESGFVIDKFPISRPNLTFSTLTVSNMSPEDSSIYLCSVDRAGGTEAFFGQGTRLTVV.

The CDR3 region has the DNA TGTGCCAGCAGTTCCTTTGGCCTCAATGAGCAGTTCTTC. Its translation is CASSSFGLNEQFF. The chain joins TRBV27 to TRBJ2-1; D not certain. Germline loops: CDR1 MNHEY, CDR2 SMNVEV (reference sequence). This CDR3 is built from 13 residues. The V end lost 4 bases, the J end lost 6 bases, and 10 bases lay between the germline ends.

This chain links TRBV18 with TRBJ1-1, with D uncertain. Germline V gene lookup returns CDR1 KGHSH and CDR2 LQKENI. V was pared by 4 bases and J by 7 bases, with 13 bases between. The CDR3 consists of 13 residues. The CDR3 sequence is CASSLSREFEAFF. The CDR3, as DNA: TGTGCCAGCTCACTTTCTAGGGAGTTTGAAGCTTTCTTT.

This rearrangement joins TRBV5-1 to TRBJ2-1, with TRBD2 matching over 10 bases. Germline V CDR1 and CDR2: SGHRS, YFSETQ. V shed 2 bases, J shed 1 base, and the junction held 0 bases outside the gene matches. CDR3 size: 15 residues. The CDR3 nucleotides are TGCGCCAGCAGCTTACTAGCGGGGTCCTACAATGAGCAGTTCTTC. As protein: CASSLLAGSYNEQFF.

V is TRBV6-5 and J is TRBJ1-5, with 9 bases aligning to TRBD1. With 2 bases clipped from V and 12 bases from J, the junction kept 5 bases outside the gene matches. CDR3 length: 13 amino acids. Per germline, CDR1 MNHEY and CDR2 SVGAGI. CDR3 residues: CASSYRGDRVQHF. In DNA form, the CDR3 reads TGTGCCAGCAGTTACCGAGGGGACAGGGTCCAGCATTTT.

The chain joins TRBV5-1 to TRBJ2-3, with 13 bases matching TRBD2. With V trimmed by 4 bases and J by 2 bases, 4 bases remained unmatched. CDR1 and CDR2 from the germline V gene are SGHRS and YFSETQ. The CDR3 covers 16 residues. Here the CDR3 DNA reads TGCGCCAGCAGCGAGGGACTAGCGGGGCCCACAGATACGCAGTATTTT. As protein: CASSEGLAGPTDTQYF. Variable domain in full (rest from reference TRBV5-1 and TRBJ2-3): KAGVTQTPRYLIKTRGQQVTLSCSPISGHRSVSWYQQTPGQGLQFLFEYFSETQRNKGNFPGRFSGRQFSNSRSEMNVSTLELGDSALYLCASSEGLAGPTDTQYFGPGTRLTVL.

This clone was recorded once. This sequence joins TRBV7-9 and TRBJ1-1; TRBD1 might be the D (5 bases). The CDR3 is 16 residues long. The V end was cut by 5 bases, the J end by 1 base, with 17 bases between. CDR1 and CDR2 from the germline V gene are SEHNR and FQNEAQ (reference sequence). The CDR3 DNA is TGTGCCAGCAGCCCAGCAGAGGGAACAGGGAACACTGAAGCTTTCTTT. Residues: CASSPAEGTGNTEAFF.

The chain uses TRBV30 and TRBJ1-1; TRBD1 might be the D (5 bases). Germline V gives CDR1 GTSNPN, CDR2 SVGIG (reference sequence). The CDR3 sequence is 15 residues long. V shed 4 bases and J shed 1 base, with 16 bases lying between them. The CDR3 reads CAWTPCWGGNTEAFF. The CDR3, as DNA: TGTGCCTGGACCCCCTGCTGGGGCGGGAACACTGAAGCTTTCTTT.

The J gene is TRBJ1-3, the V gene TRBV7-2, with D uncertain. V lost 1 base to trimming and J lost 0 bases, with 13 bases between them. Germline CDR1 SGHTA, CDR2 FQGNSA. The length of the CDR3 is 17 residues. Here the CDR3 reads CASSLGGWVRSGNTIYF. The CDR3 DNA sequence: TGTGCCAGCAGCTTAGGGGGATGGGTACGCTCTGGAAACACCATATATTTT.

The chain is built from TRBV6-5 and TRBJ2-7; no definite D call. The CDR3 runs 11 residues. Trimming pared 5 bases from V and 1 base from J, leaving 3 bases between. CDR1 and CDR2 from the germline V gene are MNHEY and SVGAGI. The CDR3 region has the DNA TGTGCCAGCAGTCATTCCTACGAGCAGTACTTC. Translating gives CASSHSYEQYF.

The chain employs TRBV9 and TRBJ2-3; D is perhaps TRBD1 or TRBD2 (5 bases each). Germline values: CDR1 SGDLS, CDR2 YYNGEE. CDR3 length: 13 residues. V was pared by 7 bases and J by 0 bases, with 9 bases between. The CDR3 region has the DNA TGTGCCAGCGGGACGGTAAGCACAGATACGCAGTATTTT. It encodes CASGTVSTDTQYF.

V usage is TRBV7-2 and J usage is TRBJ1-1; D gene uncertain. Per the germline V gene, CDR1 is SGHTA and CDR2 is FQGNSA. This CDR3 has 13 amino acids. V was cut by 2 bases and J by 14 bases, with 18 bases left in between. DNA of the CDR3: TGTGCCAGCAGCTTACCAGTGACACGTCTGGGATTCTTT. Protein sequence: CASSLPVTRLGFF.

This sequence joins TRBV6-5 and TRBJ1-5; tentatively, D is TRBD1 (5 bases). Germline V gene data show CDR1 as MNHEY and CDR2 as SVGAGI. V was cut by 10 bases and J by 6 bases, with 16 bases left in between. The CDR3 is 13 residues long. CDR3: CATLPAGGQPQHF. The CDR3 DNA is TGTGCCACCCTACCCGCGGGGGGTCAGCCCCAGCATTTT.

This chain connects TRBV9 to TRBJ1-2; D may be TRBD1 (5 bases). Germline-derived CDR1 and CDR2 are SGDLS and YYNGEE. The V gene lost 3 bases and the J gene lost 4 bases, with 13 bases spanning the gap. CDR3 length: 14 residues. The CDR3 bases are TGTGCCAGCAGCGACAATCAGGGAGGCTATGGCTACACCTTC. Translation gives CASSDNQGGYGYTF.

This chain links TRBV7-9 with TRBJ2-3; D unclear. This CDR3 region has 14 residues. Trimming removed 7 bases at V and 4 bases at J, with 15 bases between. Germline V gene sequence: CDR1 SEHNR, CDR2 FQNEAQ (reference sequence). The CDR3 DNA sequence: TGTGCCAGCAACCCTTCGGGTGCCCCAGATACGCAGTATTTT. Amino acids: CASNPSGAPDTQYF.

The chain recombines TRBV18 with TRBJ1-2; 12 bases are shared with TRBD1. Trimming removed 3 bases from V and 5 bases from J; junction bases left unmatched: 16. The CDR3 has 19 residues. Germline assignment: CDR1 KGHSH and CDR2 LQKENI. The DNA for the CDR3 is TGTGCCAGCTCACCGTTCGTGGGACAGGGGGCCATCGGGGAATATGGCTACACCTTC. It yields the protein CASSPFVGQGAIGEYGYTF.

This chain connects TRBV7-7 to TRBJ2-1, with no clear D. Trimming took 5 bases from V and 6 from J, leaving 11 bases between them. Per germline, CDR1 SSHAT and CDR2 FNYEAQ (reference sequence). The CDR3 is 13 residues long. CDR3 region: CASSPQSFNEQFF. In nucleotides, the CDR3 is TGTGCCAGCAGCCCCCAGAGTTTCAATGAGCAGTTCTTC.

The chain couples TRBV7-2 to TRBJ1-1, with D perhaps matching TRBD1 (5 bases). CDR3 length equals 14 residues. The germline CDR1 and CDR2 sequences are SGHTA and FQGNSA. The V end lost 8 bases, the J end lost 1 base, and 14 bases lay between the germline ends. DNA of the CDR3: TGTGCCAGCGCCCGGGGCACCGGGAACACTGAAGCTTTCTTT. As protein: CASARGTGNTEAFF.

The rearrangement links TRBV19 to TRBJ2-2; D gene unclear. CDR1 and CDR2 from the germline V gene are LNHDA and SQIVND (reference sequence). This CDR3 comprises 14 residues. The V gene lost 9 bases and the J gene lost 1 base, with 12 bases spanning the gap. CDR3 DNA: TGTGCCAGCTTGCCTCGACTGAACACCGGGGAGCTGTTTTTT. Protein sequence: CASLPRLNTGELFF.

The chain employs TRBV25-1 and TRBJ1-2, with 7 nucleotides matching TRBD1. CDR3 length: 16 amino acids. The V and J ends lost 4 bases and 2 bases, in that order; junction bases with no gene match: 10. Germline V CDR1 and CDR2: MGHDK, SYGVNS. CDR3 coding DNA: TGTGCCAGCAGTGTCAGAGGGGGCCTCGGGAACTATGGCTACACCTTC. Amino acids: CASSVRGGLGNYGYTF.

The V and J genes are TRBV7-8 and TRBJ2-1; TRBD1 or TRBD2 may be the D gene (5 bases each). Germline loops: CDR1 SGHVS, CDR2 FQNEAQ. The CDR3 consists of 19 residues. V was pared by 4 bases and J by 0 bases, with 22 bases between. The CDR3 DNA reads TGTGCCAGCAGCTCAAGCCGGGGCCCTACCTATCCCTCCTACAATGAGCAGTTCTTC. Amino acid sequence: CASSSSRGPTYPSYNEQFF.